The 17 T cell receptor beta chains given below trace back to one sample, sequenced in a study of shared T cell receptors in the human thymus. Measured with immunoSEQ multiplex PCR; TCRdb has only the in-frame clones, and not every one. The sample has hundreds of thousands of clones; about 90% are singletons. The data were also submitted as part of a second study, on human thymus T cells.

The source material was thymocytes. These receptors were obtained from a boy in the first two years of life with a congenital heart defect.

The V and J genes are TRBV7-9 and TRBJ2-5, with 11 positions matching TRBD2. The DNA end is more similar to TRBJ2-7, so the J call may be wrong. From germline, CDR1 is SEHNR and CDR2 FQNEAQ (reference sequence). This CDR3 has 16 residues. This CDR3 reads CASSSLSGGASYEQYF. As DNA, the CDR3 is TGTGCCAGCAGCTCTCTTAGCGGGGGGGCTAGTTACGAGCAGTACTTC.

The V and J genes are TRBV19 and TRBJ1-1; perhaps TRBD1 as D (6 bases). Germline V gives CDR1 LNHDA, CDR2 SQIVND (reference sequence). The CDR3 consists of 13 residues. With 8 bases removed from V and 5 bases from J, the gap between germline ends came to 15 bases. The DNA for the CDR3 is TGTGCCAGTCAGGGGTATCACCAGACTGAAGCTTTCTTT. Its protein is CASQGYHQTEAFF.

The gene calls are TRBV7-9 and TRBJ1-2; no firm D call. CDR1 and CDR2 from the germline V gene are SEHNR and FQNEAQ (reference sequence). CDR3 length: 13 amino acids. Trimming removed 5 bases at V and 4 bases at J, with 11 bases between. The chain's CDR3 is CASSPGAIYGYTF. Written as DNA, the CDR3 is TGTGCCAGCAGCCCCGGTGCTATCTATGGCTACACCTTC.

The sample holds one count of this clone. The same CDR3 is also encoded by other DNA sequences in this sample. The chain carries TRBV4-3 and TRBJ1-6; TRBD1 agrees at 10 bases. Germline V CDR1 and CDR2: LGHNA, YSLEER. V trimming: 0 bases; J trimming: 13 bases; junction bases outside the gene matches: 6. The CDR3 has 15 residues. CDR3 sequence: CASSQDDRGPSPLHF. CDR3 nucleotides: TGCGCCAGCAGCCAAGATGACAGGGGGCCCTCCCCCCTCCACTTT.

The J gene is TRBJ1-6, the V gene TRBV5-1; D unresolved. The V end was cut by 0 bases, the J end by 7 bases, with 11 bases between. The CDR3 runs 15 residues. The V gene's germline CDR1 is SGHRS and CDR2 YFSETQ. The CDR3 DNA sequence: TGCGCCAGCAGCTTGGATACCTCGGGAAATTCACCCCTCCACTTT. Translated, it gives CASSLDTSGNSPLHF. Full variable domain (missing parts from reference TRBV5-1 and TRBJ1-6): KAGVTQTPRYLIKTRGQQVTLSCSPISGHRSVSWYQQTPGQGLQFLFEYFSETQRNKGNFPGRFSGRQFSNSRSEMNVSTLELGDSALYLCASSLDTSGNSPLHFGNGTRLTVT.

The rearrangement uses TRBV5-6 and TRBJ1-2; a weak D match, TRBD1 (5 bases). The CDR3 spans 15 residues. The germline gives CDR1 SGHDT, CDR2 YYEEEE. Deletions cut 6 bases from V and 8 bases from J, with 23 bases between. In DNA, the CDR3 is TGTGCCAGCATCCTAAAACGACAGCCGAGGAAAGGCTACACCTTC. Translating it yields CASILKRQPRKGYTF.

The V and J genes are TRBV2 and TRBJ2-1; D ambiguous. The V gene's germline CDR1 is SNHLY and CDR2 FYNNEI. Trimming cost V 5 bases and J 8 bases, with 13 bases left between them. This CDR3 spans 13 amino acids. CDR3 sequence (DNA): TGTGCCAGCAGTCACCCTCTGGCGGATGAGCAGTTCTTC. This sequence encodes CASSHPLADEQFF.

V gene TRBV6-1 combines with J gene TRBJ1-6; the match to TRBD1 covers 8 bases. J was trimmed by 4 bases and V by 4 bases; bases with no gene match: 6. The CDR3 covers 16 residues. Germline V CDR1 and CDR2: MNHNS, SASEGT. CDR3 residues: CASSGTGGTYNSPLHF. For the CDR3, the DNA is TGTGCCAGCAGTGGAACAGGGGGAACTTATAATTCACCCCTCCACTTT.

The V gene is TRBV7-9, the J gene TRBJ2-6; 12 nucleotides line up with TRBD1. The CDR3 extends over 19 amino acids. The V and J ends lost 3 bases and 1 base, in that order; junction bases with no gene match: 7. CDR1 is SEHNR, CDR2 FQNEAQ, per germline (reference sequence). The CDR3 sequence: CASSLGQGASGSGANVLTF. CDR3 coding DNA: TGTGCCAGCAGCTTGGGACAGGGGGCGTCGGGTTCTGGGGCCAACGTCCTGACTTTC.

This chain connects TRBV15 to TRBJ2-1; possible D gene TRBD2, 5 bases. CDR3 length equals 15 residues. Per the germline V gene, CDR1 is LNHNV and CDR2 is YYDKDF (reference sequence). Trimming shortened V by 5 bases and J by 5 bases, and 16 bases separated the two germline ends. CDR3 amino acids: CATSQRPRWHNEQFF. The CDR3, as DNA: TGTGCCACCAGCCAGCGGCCCCGGTGGCACAATGAGCAGTTCTTC.

As DNA, the CDR3 is TGTGCCAGCAGTTCGTCGGACAGGAACACTGAAGCTTTCTTT. Translating gives CASSSSDRNTEAFF. The chain carries TRBV28 and TRBJ1-1, with D tentatively TRBD1 (6 bases). V was pared by 4 bases and J by 1 base, with 10 bases between. This CDR3 contains 14 residues. Germline lookup yields CDR1 MDHEN and CDR2 SYDVKM.

The J gene is TRBJ2-7, the V gene TRBV29-1; TRBD2 matches 7 bases. Germline lookup yields CDR1 SQVTM and CDR2 ANQGSEA. After removal of 4 bases from V and 2 bases from J, the junction contained 5 bases not matched to a gene. The CDR3 has 13 residues. CDR3 amino acids: CSVGLALAYEQYF. The CDR3 coding sequence is TGCAGCGTTGGACTAGCCCTCGCCTACGAGCAGTACTTC.

This sequence joins TRBV13 and TRBJ1-6; D ambiguous. The CDR3 runs to 19 residues. Germline-derived CDR1 and CDR2 are PRHDT and FYEKMQ (reference sequence). V was shortened by 1 base and J by 9 bases, with 25 bases between the two germline ends. The CDR3: CASSLELRGRTSNSSPLHF. In DNA form, the CDR3 reads TGTGCCAGCAGCTTAGAGTTAAGAGGGAGGACCTCCAATTCTTCACCCCTCCACTTT.

The rearrangement links TRBV27 to TRBJ2-7; 14 positions agree with TRBD2. This CDR3 is built from 15 residues. The germline V gene has CDR1 MNHEY and CDR2 SMNVEV (reference sequence). Trimming cost V 5 bases and J 3 bases; bases outside gene matches: 3. The CDR3 sequence: CASSKGLAGGYEQYF. Written as DNA, the CDR3 is TGTGCCAGCAGTAAAGGACTAGCGGGGGGCTACGAGCAGTACTTC.

The rearrangement joins TRBV28 to TRBJ1-3; D possibly corresponds to TRBD1 (5 bases). The CDR3 length is 16 residues. Germline V CDR1 and CDR2: MDHEN, SYDVKM. V shed 6 bases and J shed 0 bases, with 15 bases lying between them. The CDR3 region is CASSPLAGLSGNTIYF. As DNA, the CDR3 is TGTGCCAGCAGCCCTTTGGCGGGACTCTCTGGAAACACCATATATTTT.

The chain uses TRBV15 and TRBJ2-5; TRBD1 matches 11 bases. V shed 2 bases, J shed 1 base, and the junction held 6 bases outside the gene matches. The CDR3 has 17 amino acids. Per the germline V gene, CDR1 is LNHNV and CDR2 is YYDKDF (reference sequence). CDR3 DNA: TGTGCCACCAGCAGAAGCCCGGGACAGGGGGTCCAAGAGACCCAGTACTTC. It is translated as CATSRSPGQGVQETQYF.

The chain recombines TRBV19 with TRBJ1-1; 9 nucleotides agree with TRBD1. The germline CDR1 and CDR2 sequences are LNHDA and SQIVND (reference sequence). Germline trimming cut 0 bases from V and 2 bases from J; bases unmatched to any gene: 1. The length of the CDR3 is 15 residues. The CDR3 DNA sequence: TGTGCCAGTAGTATAGAGACAGGGGGTAACACTGAAGCTTTCTTT. This codes for CASSIETGGNTEAFF.